This T cell receptor (beta chain) was identified in a study of T cells in Graves' hyperthyroidism and ophthalmopathy. Study-wide background: Peripheral blood was taken when the disease was first diagnosed, before any treatment began.

As to this clonotype: At one of its ends the junction is not consistent with the germline gene, which may arise from a read error.

Amplification yielded TCR beta CDR3 regions, with RNA transcripts as the source. The TCR CDR3 first-round RT-PCR relied on the HTBI primer set. Each CDR3 protein is one row after TCRdb ran MiXCR on the multiplex PCR reads. The data show hundreds of thousands of distinct CDR3 sequences, over 35% seen once. The TCR comes from a man between 18 and 35 years old with Graves' hyperthyroidism. The sample taken for sequencing was blood.

CDR3 loop: CASSLTGGNRYEQHF. CDR3 DNA sequence: TGTGCCAGCAGCCTCACAGGGGGCAACCGCTACGAGCAGCACTTC. The chain links TRBV7-3 to TRBJ2-7; 9 bases map to TRBD1. The germline gives CDR1 SGHTA, CDR2 FQGTGA. This CDR3 is built from 15 residues.